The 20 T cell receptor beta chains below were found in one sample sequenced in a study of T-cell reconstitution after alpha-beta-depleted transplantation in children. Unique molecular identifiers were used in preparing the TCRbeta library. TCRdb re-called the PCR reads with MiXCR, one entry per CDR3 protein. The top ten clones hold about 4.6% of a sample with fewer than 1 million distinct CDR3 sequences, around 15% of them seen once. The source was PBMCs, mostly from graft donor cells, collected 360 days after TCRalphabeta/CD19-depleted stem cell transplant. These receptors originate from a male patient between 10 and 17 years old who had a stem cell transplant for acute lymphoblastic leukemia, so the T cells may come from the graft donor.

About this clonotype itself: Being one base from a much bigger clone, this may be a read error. The CDR3 coding sequence is TGCAGTGCCCTGGGGCGGGCCGATTCCTACGAGCAGTACTTC. Its protein is CSALGRADSYEQYF. The chain has TRBV20-1 and TRBJ2-7; D may correspond to TRBD1 or TRBD2 (5 bases each). The V gene lost 6 bases and the J gene lost 1 base, with 16 bases spanning the gap. Per germline, CDR1 DFQATT and CDR2 SNEGSKA (reference sequence). The CDR3 has 14 amino acids.

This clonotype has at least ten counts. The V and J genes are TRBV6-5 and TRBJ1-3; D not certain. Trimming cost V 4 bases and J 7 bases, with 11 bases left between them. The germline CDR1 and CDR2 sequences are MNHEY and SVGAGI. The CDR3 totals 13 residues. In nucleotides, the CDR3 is TGTGCCAGCAGTTCCGGTTGGGAGAACACCATATATTTT. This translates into CASSSGWENTIYF.

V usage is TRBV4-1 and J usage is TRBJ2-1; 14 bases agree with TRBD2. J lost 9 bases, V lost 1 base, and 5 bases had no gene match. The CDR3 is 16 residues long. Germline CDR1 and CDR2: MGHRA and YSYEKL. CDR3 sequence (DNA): TGCGCCAGCAGCCAAGGACTAGCGGGAGGGCCGAGTGAGCAGTTCTTC. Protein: CASSQGLAGGPSEQFF.

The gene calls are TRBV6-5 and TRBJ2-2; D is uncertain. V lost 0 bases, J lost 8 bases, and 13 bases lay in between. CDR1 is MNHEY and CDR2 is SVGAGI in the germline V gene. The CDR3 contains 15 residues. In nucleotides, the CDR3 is TGTGCCAGCAGTTACTCGGGTTTTCAGGCTGGGGAGCTGTTTTTT. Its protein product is CASSYSGFQAGELFF.

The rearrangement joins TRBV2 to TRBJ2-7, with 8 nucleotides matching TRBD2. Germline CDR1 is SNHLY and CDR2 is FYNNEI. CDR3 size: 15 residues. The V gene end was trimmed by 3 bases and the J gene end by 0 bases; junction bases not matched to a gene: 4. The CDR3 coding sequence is TGTGCCAGCAGTGATTTAGCGGGAAGCTCCTACGAGCAGTACTTC. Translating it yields CASSDLAGSSYEQYF.

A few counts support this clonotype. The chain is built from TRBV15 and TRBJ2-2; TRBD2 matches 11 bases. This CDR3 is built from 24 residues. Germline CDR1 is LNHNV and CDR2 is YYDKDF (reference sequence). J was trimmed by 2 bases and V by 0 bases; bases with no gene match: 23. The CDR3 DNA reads TGTGCCACCAGCAGAGATTGGCCGGGACAGTTTTGGCTAGCGGGAGGCCCAAACACCGGGGAGCTGTTTTTT. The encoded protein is CATSRDWPGQFWLAGGPNTGELFF.

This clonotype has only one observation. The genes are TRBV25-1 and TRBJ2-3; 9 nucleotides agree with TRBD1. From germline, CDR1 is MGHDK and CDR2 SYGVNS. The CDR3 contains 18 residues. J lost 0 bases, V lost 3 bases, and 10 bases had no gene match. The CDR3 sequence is CASSDPGQGISSTDTQYF. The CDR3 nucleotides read TGTGCCAGCAGTGACCCCGGACAGGGGATTTCTAGCACAGATACGCAGTATTTT.

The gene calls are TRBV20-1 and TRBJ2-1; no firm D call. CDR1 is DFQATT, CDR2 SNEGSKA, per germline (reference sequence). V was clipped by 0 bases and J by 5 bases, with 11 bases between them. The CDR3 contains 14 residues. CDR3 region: CSARDFARDNEQFF. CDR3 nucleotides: TGCAGTGCTAGAGATTTTGCAAGGGACAATGAGCAGTTCTTC.

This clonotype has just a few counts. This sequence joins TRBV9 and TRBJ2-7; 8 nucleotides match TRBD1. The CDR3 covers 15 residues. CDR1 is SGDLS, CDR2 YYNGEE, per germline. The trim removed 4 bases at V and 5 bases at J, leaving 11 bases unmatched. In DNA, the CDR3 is TGTGCCAGCAGCCCCCCGACAGGGGACATAAACGAGCAGTACTTC. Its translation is CASSPPTGDINEQYF.

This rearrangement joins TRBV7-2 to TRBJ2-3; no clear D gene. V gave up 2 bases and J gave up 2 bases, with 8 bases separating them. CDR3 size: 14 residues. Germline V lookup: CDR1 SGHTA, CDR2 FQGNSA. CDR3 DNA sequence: TGTGCCAGCAGCTTAAGACTTCTCACAGATACGCAGTATTTT. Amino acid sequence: CASSLRLLTDTQYF.

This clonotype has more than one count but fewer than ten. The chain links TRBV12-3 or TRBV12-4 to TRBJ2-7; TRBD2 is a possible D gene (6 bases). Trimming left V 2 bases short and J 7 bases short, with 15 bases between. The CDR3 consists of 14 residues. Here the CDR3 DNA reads TGTGCCAGCAGTTTACGGAGGGTGGAAATGGAGCAGTACTTC. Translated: CASSLRRVEMEQYF.

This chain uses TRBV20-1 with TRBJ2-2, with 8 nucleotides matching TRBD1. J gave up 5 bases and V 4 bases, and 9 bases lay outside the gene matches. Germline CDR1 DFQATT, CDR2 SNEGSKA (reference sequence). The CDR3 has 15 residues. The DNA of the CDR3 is TGCAGTGCTAAGGAGGGGACAGGCCAAACCGGGGAGCTGTTTTTT. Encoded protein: CSAKEGTGQTGELFF.

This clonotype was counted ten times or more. The CDR3: CASSRRTGADTQYF. The CDR3 coding sequence is TGTGCCAGCAGCCGACGGACAGGGGCAGATACGCAGTATTTT. The rearrangement uses TRBV7-8 and TRBJ2-3, with 9 bases matching TRBD1. CDR1 and CDR2 (germline): SGHVS, FQNEAQ. V trimming: 5 bases; J trimming: 4 bases; junction bases outside the gene matches: 4. This CDR3 has 14 amino acids. Using reference TRBV7-8 and TRBJ2-3 for the parts outside the CDR3, the full variable domain is GAGVSQSPRYKVAKRGQDVALRCDPISGHVSLFWYQQALGQGPEFLTYFQNEAQLDKSGLPSDRFFAERPEGSVSTLKIQRTQQEDSAVYLCASSRRTGADTQYFGPGTRLTVL.

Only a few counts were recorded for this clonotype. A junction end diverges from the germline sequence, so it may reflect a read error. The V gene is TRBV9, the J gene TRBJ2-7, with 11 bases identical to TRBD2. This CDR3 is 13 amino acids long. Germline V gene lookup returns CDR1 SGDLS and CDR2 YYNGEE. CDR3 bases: TGCGCCAGCAGTGTCCTAGCGGGAGGCGAGCAGTACTTC. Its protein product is CASSVLAGGEQYF.

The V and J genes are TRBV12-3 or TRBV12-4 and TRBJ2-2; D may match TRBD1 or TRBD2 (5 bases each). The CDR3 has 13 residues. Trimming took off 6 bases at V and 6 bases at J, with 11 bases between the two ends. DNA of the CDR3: TGTGCCAGCAGCCCGATGGGGGCCGGGGAGCTGTTTTTT. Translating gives CASSPMGAGELFF.

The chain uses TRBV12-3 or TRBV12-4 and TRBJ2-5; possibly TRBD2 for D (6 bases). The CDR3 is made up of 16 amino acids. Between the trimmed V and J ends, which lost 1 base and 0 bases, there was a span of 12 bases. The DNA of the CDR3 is TGTGCCAGCAGTTTAGGGGTAGCGGTGTACCAAGAGACCCAGTACTTC. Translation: CASSLGVAVYQETQYF.

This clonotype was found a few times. Here the CDR3 DNA reads TGCAGCGTTGAAGGAGGAGGGACGCTGGGAGCTTTCTTT. Protein: CSVEGGGTLGAFF. The chain employs TRBV29-1 and TRBJ1-1, with D possibly matching TRBD1 (5 bases). V shed 1 base and J shed 10 bases, with 16 bases lying between them. This CDR3 has 13 residues. Germline CDR1 is SQVTM and CDR2 is ANQGSEA.

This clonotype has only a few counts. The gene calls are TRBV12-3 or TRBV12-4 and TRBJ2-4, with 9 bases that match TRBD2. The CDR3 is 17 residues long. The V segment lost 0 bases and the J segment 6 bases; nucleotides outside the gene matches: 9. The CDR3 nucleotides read TGTGCCAGCAGTTTAGCGCGCTGGTCGCGGGAGGGAAACATTCAGTACTTC. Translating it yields CASSLARWSREGNIQYF.

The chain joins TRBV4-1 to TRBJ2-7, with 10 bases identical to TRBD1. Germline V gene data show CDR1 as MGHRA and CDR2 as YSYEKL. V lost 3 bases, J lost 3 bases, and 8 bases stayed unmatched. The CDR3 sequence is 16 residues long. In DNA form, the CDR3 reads TGCGCCAGCAGCCAGAACCTCGGACAGGGGGGCTACGAGCAGTACTTC. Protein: CASSQNLGQGGYEQYF.

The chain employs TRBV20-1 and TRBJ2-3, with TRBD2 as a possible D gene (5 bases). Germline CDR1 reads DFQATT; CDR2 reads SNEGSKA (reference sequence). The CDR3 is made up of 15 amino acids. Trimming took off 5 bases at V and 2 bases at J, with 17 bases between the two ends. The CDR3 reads CSALAEVGSTDTQYF. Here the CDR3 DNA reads TGCAGTGCTCTCGCGGAGGTAGGCTCCACAGATACGCAGTATTTT.